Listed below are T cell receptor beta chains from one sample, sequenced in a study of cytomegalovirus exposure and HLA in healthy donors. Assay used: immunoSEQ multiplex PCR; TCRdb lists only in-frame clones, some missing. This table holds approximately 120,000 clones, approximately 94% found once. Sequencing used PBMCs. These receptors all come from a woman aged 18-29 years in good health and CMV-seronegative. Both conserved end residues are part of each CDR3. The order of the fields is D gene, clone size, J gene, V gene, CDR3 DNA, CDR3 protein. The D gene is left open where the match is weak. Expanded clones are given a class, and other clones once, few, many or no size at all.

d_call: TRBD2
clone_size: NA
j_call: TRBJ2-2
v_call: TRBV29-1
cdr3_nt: TGCAGCGTTGAATCGGGGAGGGGTTTAAACACCGGGGAGCTGTTTTTT
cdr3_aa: CSVESGRGLNTGELFF

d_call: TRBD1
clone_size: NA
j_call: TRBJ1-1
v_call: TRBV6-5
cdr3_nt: TGTGCCAGCAGTTACTCCGGGACAGGGGGCACTGAAGCTTTCTTT
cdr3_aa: CASSYSGTGGTEAFF

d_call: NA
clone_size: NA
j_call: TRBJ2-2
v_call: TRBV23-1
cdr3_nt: TGCGCCAGCAGTCAATCGGGACATCACACCGGGGAGCTGTTTTTT
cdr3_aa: CASSQSGHHTGELFF

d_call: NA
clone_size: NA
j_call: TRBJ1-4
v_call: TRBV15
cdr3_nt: TGTGCCACTCTAAGGGGGGAAAAACTGTTTTTT
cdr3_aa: CATLRGEKLFF

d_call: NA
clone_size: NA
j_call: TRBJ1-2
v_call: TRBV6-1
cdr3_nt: TGTGCCAGCAGTGAAGCAACAGGTCCTAACTATGGCTACACCTTC
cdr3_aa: CASSEATGPNYGYTF

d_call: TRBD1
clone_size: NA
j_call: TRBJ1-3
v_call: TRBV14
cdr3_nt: TGTGCCAGCAGCCTACAGGGACAGCCGAACACCATATATTTT
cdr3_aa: CASSLQGQPNTIYF

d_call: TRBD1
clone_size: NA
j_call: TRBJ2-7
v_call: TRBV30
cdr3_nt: TGTGCCTGGAGTCTATCCCGAATCGGGACAGGACAGCAGTACTTC
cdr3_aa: CAWSLSRIGTGQQYF

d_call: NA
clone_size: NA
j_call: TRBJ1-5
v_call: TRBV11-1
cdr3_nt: TGTGCCAGCTCGCACAGTAGCAATCAGCCCCAGCATTTT
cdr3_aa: CASSHSSNQPQHF

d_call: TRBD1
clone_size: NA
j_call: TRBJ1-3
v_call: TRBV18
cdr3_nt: TGTGCCAGCTCACGGACAGGGGCATCTGGAAACACCATATATTTT
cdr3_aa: CASSRTGASGNTIYF

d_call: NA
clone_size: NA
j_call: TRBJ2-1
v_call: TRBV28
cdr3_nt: TGTGCCAGCAGGACCCCAGGGGCATGGAGCTCCTACAATGAGCAGTTCTTC
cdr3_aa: CASRTPGAWSSYNEQFF

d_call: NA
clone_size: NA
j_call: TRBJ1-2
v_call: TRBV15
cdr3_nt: TGTGCCACCAGCAGAGATGCCGGGGGAGAGGGCTACACCTTC
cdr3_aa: CATSRDAGGEGYTF

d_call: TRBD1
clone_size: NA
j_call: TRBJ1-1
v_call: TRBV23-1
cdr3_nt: TGCGCCAAGGGACAGGCTCCTGAAGCTTTCTTT
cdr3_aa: CAKGQAPEAFF

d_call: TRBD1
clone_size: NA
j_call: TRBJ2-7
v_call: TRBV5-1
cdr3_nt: TGCGCCAGCAGCTTGGACAGGGGCGACGAGCAGTACTTC
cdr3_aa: CASSLDRGDEQYF

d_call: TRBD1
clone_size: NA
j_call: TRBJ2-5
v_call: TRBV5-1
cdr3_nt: TGCGCCAGCAGCGAAACAGGGGGGTCCAGAGAGACCCAGTACTTC
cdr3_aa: CASSETGGSRETQYF

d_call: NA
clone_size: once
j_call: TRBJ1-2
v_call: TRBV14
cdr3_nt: TGTGCCAGCAGCCAAGGTCCAGTAGGGGCACTCTATGGCTACACCTTC
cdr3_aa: CASSQGPVGALYGYTF

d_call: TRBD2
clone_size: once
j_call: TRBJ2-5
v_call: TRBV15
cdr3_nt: TGTGCCACCAGAGGGACTAGCGGGAGTGGCGAGACCCAGTACTTC
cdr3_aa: CATRGTSGSGETQYF

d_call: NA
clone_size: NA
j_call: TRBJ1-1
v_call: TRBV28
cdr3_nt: TGTGCCAGCAGTTGGTCCCTTGGGGGGTCCACTGAAGCTTTCTTT
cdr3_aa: CASSWSLGGSTEAFF

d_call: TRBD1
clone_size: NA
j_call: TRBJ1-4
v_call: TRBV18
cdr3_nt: TGTGCCAGCTCACCACGAGGGGGCAGGATAGAGAAACTGTTTTTT
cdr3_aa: CASSPRGGRIEKLFF

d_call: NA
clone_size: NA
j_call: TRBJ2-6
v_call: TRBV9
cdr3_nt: TGTGCCAGCAGCGTGAAGGGGAGGTCTGGGGCCAACGTCCTGACTTTC
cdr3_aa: CASSVKGRSGANVLTF

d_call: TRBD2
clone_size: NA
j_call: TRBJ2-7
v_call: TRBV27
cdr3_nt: TGTGCCAGCAGTTGGGGGAGCGGGAGCGACGAGCAGTACTTC
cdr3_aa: CASSWGSGSDEQYF

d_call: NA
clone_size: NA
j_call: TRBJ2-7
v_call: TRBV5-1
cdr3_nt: TGCGCCAGCAGCCCCGGACTTGGGAGAGACGACTCGGCGCAGTACTTC
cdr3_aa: CASSPGLGRDDSAQYF

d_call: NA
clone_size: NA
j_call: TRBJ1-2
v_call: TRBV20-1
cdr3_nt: TGCAGTGCTAGTCGTCAGTATGGCTACACCTTC
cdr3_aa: CSASRQYGYTF

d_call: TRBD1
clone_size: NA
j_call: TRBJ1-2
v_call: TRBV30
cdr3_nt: TGTGCCTGGAGTGGACAGGGTTCACGGAACTATGGCTACACCTTC
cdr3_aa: CAWSGQGSRNYGYTF

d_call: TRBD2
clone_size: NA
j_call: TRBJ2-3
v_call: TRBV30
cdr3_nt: TGTGCCTGGAGTTGGCTAGCGGGAGCTGATACGCAGTATTTT
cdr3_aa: CAWSWLAGADTQYF

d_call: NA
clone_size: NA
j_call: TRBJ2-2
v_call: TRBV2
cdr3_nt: TGTGCCAGCAGTGAAGCAGACAGGTATTCCGGGGAGCTGTTTTTT
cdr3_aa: CASSEADRYSGELFF

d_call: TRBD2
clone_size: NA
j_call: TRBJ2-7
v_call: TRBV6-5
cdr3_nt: TGTGCCAGCAGTCCGGGACTAGGTGTTGCCTACGAGCAGTACTTC
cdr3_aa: CASSPGLGVAYEQYF

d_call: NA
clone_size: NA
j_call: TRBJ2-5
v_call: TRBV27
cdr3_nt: TGTGCCAGCAGTTTCGAGGGGGGGCGTGAGACCCAGTACTTC
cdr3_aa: CASSFEGGRETQYF

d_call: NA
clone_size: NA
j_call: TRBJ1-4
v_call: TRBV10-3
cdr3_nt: TGTGCCATCAGTGAGTCTACAGGGCATAATGAAAAACTGTTTTTT
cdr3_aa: CAISESTGHNEKLFF

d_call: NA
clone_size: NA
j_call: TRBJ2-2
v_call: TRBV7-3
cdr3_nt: TGTGCCAGCAGCGCCGGGGCAGGGGTCACCGGGGAGCTGTTTTTT
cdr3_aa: CASSAGAGVTGELFF

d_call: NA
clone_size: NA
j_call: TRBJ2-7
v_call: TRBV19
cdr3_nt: TGTGCCACCTCGCCTGGGCGACCCTACGAGCAGTACTTC
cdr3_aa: CATSPGRPYEQYF

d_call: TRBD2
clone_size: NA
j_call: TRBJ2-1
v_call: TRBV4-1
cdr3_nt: TGCGCCAGCAGCCAAGTAGGAGCGGGGGGGCAAAATGAGCAGTTCTTC
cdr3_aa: CASSQVGAGGQNEQFF

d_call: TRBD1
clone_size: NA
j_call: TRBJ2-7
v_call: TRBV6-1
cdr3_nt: TGTGCCAGCAGCCGGGACAGGAACTACGAGCAGTACTTC
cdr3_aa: CASSRDRNYEQYF

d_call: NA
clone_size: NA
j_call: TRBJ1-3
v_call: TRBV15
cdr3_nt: TGTGCCACCAGCAGAGAGGCAGGGAACTCTGGAAACACCATATATTTT
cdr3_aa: CATSREAGNSGNTIYF

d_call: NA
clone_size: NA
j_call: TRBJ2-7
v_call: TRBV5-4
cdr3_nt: TGTGCCAGCAGCTTGGGCGGGACCTACGAGCAGTACTTC
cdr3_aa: CASSLGGTYEQYF

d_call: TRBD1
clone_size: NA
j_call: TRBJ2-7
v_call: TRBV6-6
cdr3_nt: TGTGCCAGCAGTCCCCCGACAGGGGGCGTCTACGAGCAGTACTTC
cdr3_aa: CASSPPTGGVYEQYF